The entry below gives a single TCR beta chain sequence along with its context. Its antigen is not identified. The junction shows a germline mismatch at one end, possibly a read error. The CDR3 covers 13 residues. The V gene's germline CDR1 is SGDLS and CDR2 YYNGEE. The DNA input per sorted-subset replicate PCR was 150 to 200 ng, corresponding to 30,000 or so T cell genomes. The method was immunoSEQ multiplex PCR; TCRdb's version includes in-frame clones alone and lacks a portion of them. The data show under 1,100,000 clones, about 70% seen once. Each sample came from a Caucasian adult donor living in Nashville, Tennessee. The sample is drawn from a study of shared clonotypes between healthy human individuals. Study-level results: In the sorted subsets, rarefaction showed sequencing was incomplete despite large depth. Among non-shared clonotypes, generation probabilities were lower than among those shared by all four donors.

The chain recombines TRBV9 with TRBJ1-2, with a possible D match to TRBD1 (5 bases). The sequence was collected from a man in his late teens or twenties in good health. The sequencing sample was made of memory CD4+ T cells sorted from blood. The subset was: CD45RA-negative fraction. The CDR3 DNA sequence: TGTGCCAGCAGCGTAGATGGGGCCTATGGCTACATCTTC. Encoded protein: CASSVDGAYGYIF.